This record concerns one TCR beta chain sequence. The data were obtained in a study of cytomegalovirus exposure and HLA in healthy donors. This CDR3 comprises 15 residues. V lost 5 bases to trimming and J lost 5 bases; unmatched junction nucleotides: 10. Germline lookup yields CDR1 MNHNY and CDR2 SVGAGI (reference sequence). Use of 60 Vbeta and 13 Jbeta primers characterized the PCR. Per the authors' pipeline: In a later analysis, around 11 million of approximately 81 million unique beta chains occurred in at least two donors. Some clones are missing from TCRdb's copy, which holds only in-frame ones; the method was immunoSEQ multiplex PCR. V and J calls and clone size are those listed in that table; D and trimming were worked out from the DNA. This sample has 35,000 to 55,000 clones, with about 72% found just once.

The origin of this receptor is a man aged 25-45 years in good health and CMV-seronegative. The chain recombines TRBV6-6 with TRBJ2-7; 9 nucleotides agree with TRBD1. Sequencing was done on a sample of PBMCs. For the CDR3, the DNA is TGTGCCAGCAGTCGGCCGGGACAGGGCTACCACGAGCAGTACTTC. This codes for CASSRPGQGYHEQYF.